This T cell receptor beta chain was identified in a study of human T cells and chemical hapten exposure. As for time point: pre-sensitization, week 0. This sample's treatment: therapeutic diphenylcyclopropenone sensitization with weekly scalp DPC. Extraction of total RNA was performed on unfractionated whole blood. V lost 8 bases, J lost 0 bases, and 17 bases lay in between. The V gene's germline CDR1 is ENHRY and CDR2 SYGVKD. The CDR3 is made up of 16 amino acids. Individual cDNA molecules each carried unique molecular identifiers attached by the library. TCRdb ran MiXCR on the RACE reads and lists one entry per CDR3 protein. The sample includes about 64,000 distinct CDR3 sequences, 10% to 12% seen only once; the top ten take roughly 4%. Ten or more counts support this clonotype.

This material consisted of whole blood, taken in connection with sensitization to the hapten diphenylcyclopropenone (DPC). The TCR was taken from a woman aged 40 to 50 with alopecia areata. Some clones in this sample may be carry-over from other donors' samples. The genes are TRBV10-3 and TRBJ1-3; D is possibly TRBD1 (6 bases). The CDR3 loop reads CAISTGQPLSGNTIYF. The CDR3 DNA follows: TGTGCCATCTCGACAGGACAGCCCCTCTCTGGAAACACCATATATTTT.